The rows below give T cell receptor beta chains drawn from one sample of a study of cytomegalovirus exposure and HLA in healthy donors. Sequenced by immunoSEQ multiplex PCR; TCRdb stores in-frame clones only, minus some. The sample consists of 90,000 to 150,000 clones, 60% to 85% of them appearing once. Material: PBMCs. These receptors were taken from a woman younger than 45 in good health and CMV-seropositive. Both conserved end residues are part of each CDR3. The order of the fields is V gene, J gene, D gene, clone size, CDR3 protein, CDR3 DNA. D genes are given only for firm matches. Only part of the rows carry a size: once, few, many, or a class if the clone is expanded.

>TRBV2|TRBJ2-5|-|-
CASSAWGGMDETQYF
TGTGCCAGCAGTGCGTGGGGGGGCATGGACGAGACCCAGTACTTC
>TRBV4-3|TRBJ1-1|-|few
CASSQDRNTEAFF
TGCGCCAGCAGCCAAGATAGGAACACTGAAGCTTTCTTT
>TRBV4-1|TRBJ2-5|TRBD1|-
CASSRQPGQGAETQYF
TGCGCCAGCAGCCGCCAACCGGGACAGGGGGCCGAGACCCAGTACTTC
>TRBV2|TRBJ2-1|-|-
CASSDRGLNNEQFF
TGTGCCAGCAGTGATAGAGGGCTTAACAATGAGCAGTTCTTC
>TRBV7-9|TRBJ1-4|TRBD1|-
CASSWGQGAREKLFF
TGTGCCAGCAGCTGGGGACAGGGGGCACGTGAAAAACTGTTTTTT
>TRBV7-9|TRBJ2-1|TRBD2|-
CASSTRGERGEQFF
TGTGCCAGCAGCACCAGAGGGGAGCGGGGTGAGCAGTTCTTC
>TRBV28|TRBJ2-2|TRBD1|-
CASRITGTGFTGELFF
TGTGCCAGCAGGATAACCGGGACAGGGTTCACCGGGGAGCTGTTTTTT
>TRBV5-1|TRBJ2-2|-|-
CASNAAGNTGELFF
TGCGCCAGCAATGCGGCGGGTAACACCGGGGAGCTGTTTTTT
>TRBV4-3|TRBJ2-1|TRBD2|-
CASSQHLGAGGYNEQFF
TGCGCCAGCAGCCAACACCTAGGGGCGGGGGGCTACAATGAGCAGTTCTTC
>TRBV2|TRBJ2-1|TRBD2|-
CASSGAGGPDNEQFF
TGTGCCAGCAGCGGAGCGGGGGGACCCGACAATGAGCAGTTCTTC
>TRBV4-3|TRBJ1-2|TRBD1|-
CASSQDRSAGRGLYGYTF
TGCGCCAGCAGCCAAGACAGATCGGCGGGCAGGGGGCTTTATGGCTACACCTTC
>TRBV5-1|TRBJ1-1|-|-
CASSLGGGDTEAFF
TGCGCCAGCAGCTTGGGCGGGGGGGACACTGAAGCTTTCTTT
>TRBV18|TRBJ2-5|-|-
CASSPPDYKRETQYF
TGTGCCAGCTCACCACCGGATTACAAGCGAGAGACCCAGTACTTC
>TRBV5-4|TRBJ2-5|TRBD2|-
CASTETSAPQETQYF
TGTGCCAGCACTGAGACTAGCGCCCCCCAAGAGACCCAGTACTTC
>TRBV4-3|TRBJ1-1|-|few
CASSQDRQFEAFF
TGCGCCAGCAGCCAGGACCGACAGTTTGAAGCTTTCTTT
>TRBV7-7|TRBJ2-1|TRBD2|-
CASSRLAGGAYNEQFF
TGTGCCAGCAGTAGACTAGCGGGGGGGGCCTACAATGAGCAGTTCTTC
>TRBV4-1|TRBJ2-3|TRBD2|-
CASSQGAGADTQYF
TGCGCCAGCAGCCAAGGAGCGGGGGCAGATACGCAGTATTTT
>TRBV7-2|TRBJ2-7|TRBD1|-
CATRGQGLGEQYF
TGTGCCACTCGGGGACAGGGCCTTGGCGAGCAGTACTTC
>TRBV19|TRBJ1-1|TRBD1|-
CASSMAGGNTEAFF
TGTGCCAGTAGTATGGCAGGGGGGAACACTGAAGCTTTCTTT
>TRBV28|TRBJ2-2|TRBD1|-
CASSSPDRGISGELFF
TGTGCCAGCAGTTCCCCGGACAGGGGCATTAGCGGGGAGCTGTTTTTT
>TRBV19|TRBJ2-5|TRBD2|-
CASSIGLAGRETQYF
TGTGCCAGTAGTATAGGACTAGCGGGACGGGAGACCCAGTACTTC
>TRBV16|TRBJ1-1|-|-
CASSLYLNTEAFF
TGTGCCAGCAGCCTTTATTTGAACACTGAAGCTTTCTTT
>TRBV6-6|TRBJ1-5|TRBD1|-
CASSRTGEHQPQHF
TGTGCCAGCAGTAGGACAGGGGAACATCAGCCCCAGCATTTT